The present T cell receptor (beta chain) was sequenced within a study of Ad26.COV2.S vaccination and SARS-CoV-2 variants. Study background: Donor got 5x10^10 or 1x10^11 viral particles of Ad26.COV2.S. The study, taken as a whole, reports: Total T cell responses may have been underestimated by the TCR breadth and depth analyses.

Assay: immunoSEQ multiplex PCR; the TCRdb copy retains only in-frame clones and omits some. The table includes about 420,000 clones, more than 75% detected once. Treatment here: about 20 received Ad26.COV2.S at low or high dose, single or two shots; about 5 received placebo; per-sample allocation not given. Day 63 after the first injection of vaccine or placebo was the sampling time. CDR3 length: 15 amino acids. V dropped 2 bases and J dropped 5; count of bases not matched to a gene: 6. In germline, CDR1 is SGHVS, CDR2 FQNEAQ. This clone was seen just once. The antigen remains undetermined. Here the sequenced sample was peripheral blood, taken in a trial of Ad26.COV2.S vaccine versus placebo. The chain joins TRBV7-8 to TRBJ2-5, with TRBD1 identical over 9 bases. This clonotype originated in a person between 18 and 60 years old who received the Ad26.COV2.S COVID-19 vaccine or a placebo. The CDR3 sequence: CASSLMPGQGETQYF. The CDR3 nucleotides are TGTGCCAGCAGCTTAATGCCAGGACAGGGGGAGACCCAGTACTTC.